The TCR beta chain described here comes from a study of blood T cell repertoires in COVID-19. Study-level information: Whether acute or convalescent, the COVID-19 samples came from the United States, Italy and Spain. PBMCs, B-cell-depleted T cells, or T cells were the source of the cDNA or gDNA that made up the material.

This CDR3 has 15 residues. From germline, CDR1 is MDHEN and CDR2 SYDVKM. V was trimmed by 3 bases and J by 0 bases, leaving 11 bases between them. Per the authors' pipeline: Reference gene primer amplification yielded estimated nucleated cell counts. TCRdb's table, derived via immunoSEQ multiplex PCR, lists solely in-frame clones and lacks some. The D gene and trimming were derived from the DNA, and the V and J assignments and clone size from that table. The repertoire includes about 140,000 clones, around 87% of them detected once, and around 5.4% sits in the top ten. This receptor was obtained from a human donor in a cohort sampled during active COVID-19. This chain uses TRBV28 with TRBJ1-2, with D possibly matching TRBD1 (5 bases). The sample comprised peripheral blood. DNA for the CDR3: TGTGCCAGCAGTTTGCGGGGCAACCCTAACTATGGCTACACCTTC. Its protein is CASSLRGNPNYGYTF.